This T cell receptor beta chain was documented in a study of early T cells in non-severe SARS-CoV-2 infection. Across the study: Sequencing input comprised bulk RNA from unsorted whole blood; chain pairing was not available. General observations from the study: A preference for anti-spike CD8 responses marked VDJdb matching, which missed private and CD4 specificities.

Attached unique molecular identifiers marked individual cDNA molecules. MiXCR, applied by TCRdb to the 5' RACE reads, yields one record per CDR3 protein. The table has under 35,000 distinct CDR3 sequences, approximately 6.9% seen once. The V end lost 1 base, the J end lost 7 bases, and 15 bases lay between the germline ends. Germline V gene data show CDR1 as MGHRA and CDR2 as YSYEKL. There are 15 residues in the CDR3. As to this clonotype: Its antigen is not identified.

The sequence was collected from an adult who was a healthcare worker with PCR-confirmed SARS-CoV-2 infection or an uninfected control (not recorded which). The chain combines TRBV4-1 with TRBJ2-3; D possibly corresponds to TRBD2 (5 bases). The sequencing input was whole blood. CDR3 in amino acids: CASSQVNGMEYTQYF. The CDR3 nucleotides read TGCGCCAGCAGCCAAGTAAACGGGATGGAATATACGCAGTATTTT.